This T cell receptor (beta chain) was recorded in a study of shared clonotypes between healthy human individuals. Across the study: A couple of women and three men aged 18 to 49 served as donors. Findings of the study overall: It was expected that sequencing depth would affect clonotype sharing among donors.

The CDR3 extends over 15 amino acids. V dropped 5 bases and J dropped 5 bases, with 20 bases sitting between them. CDR1 is SGHNT, CDR2 YYREEE, per germline (reference sequence). To note about this clone: Its specificity is not known.

Recent vaccinations or acute infections were absent in the healthy HIV-negative adult donors. CD4+ cell separation produced CD45RA+ naive and CD45RA-negative memory subsets. Only in-frame clones appear in the TCRdb table, and some are missing; sequencing was by immunoSEQ multiplex PCR. This sample yields 1,100,000 or so clones, of which 78% are seen a single time; approximately 0.5% belongs to the top ten. This TCR was sampled from a man aged 18 to 35 in good health. Some clones in this sample may be carry-over from other donors' samples. The rearrangement joins TRBV5-4 to TRBJ2-7; possible D gene TRBD1, 7 bases. What was sequenced was memory CD4+ T cells from PBMCs. Subset specified: CD45RA-negative fraction. As DNA, the CDR3 is TGTGCCAGCAGTCATAAGATCCAGGGGGGCCACGAGCAGTACTTC. Translated: CASSHKIQGGHEQYF. Together with reference TRBV5-4 and TRBJ2-7, the CDR3 gives the full variable domain: ETGVTQSPTHLIKTRGQQVTLRCSSQSGHNTVSWYQQALGQGPQFIFQYYREEENGRGNFPPRFSGLQFPNYSSELNVNALELDDSALYLCASSHKIQGGHEQYFGPGTRLTVT.